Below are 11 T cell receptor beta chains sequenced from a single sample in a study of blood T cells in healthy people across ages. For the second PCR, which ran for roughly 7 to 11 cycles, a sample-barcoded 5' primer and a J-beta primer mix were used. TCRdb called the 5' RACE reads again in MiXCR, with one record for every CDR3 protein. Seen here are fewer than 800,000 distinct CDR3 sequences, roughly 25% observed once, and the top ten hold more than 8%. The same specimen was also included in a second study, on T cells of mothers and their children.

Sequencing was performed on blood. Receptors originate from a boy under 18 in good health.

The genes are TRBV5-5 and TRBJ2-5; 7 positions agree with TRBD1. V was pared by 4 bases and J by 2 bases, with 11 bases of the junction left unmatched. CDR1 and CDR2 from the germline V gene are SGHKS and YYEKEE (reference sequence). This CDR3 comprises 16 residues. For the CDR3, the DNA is TGTGCCAGCAGCCAAGGGGACAGTCTGATTCAAGAGACCCAGTACTTC. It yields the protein CASSQGDSLIQETQYF.

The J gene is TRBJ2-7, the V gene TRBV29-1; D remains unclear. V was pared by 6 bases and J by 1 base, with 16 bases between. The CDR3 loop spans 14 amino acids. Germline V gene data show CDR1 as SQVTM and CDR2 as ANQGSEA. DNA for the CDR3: TGCAGCGTAAGCCAACGGACCACATCCTACGAGCAGTACTTC. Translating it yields CSVSQRTTSYEQYF.

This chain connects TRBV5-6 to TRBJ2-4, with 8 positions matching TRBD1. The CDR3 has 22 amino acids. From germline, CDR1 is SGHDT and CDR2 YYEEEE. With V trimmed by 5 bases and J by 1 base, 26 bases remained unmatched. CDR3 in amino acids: CASSQGAPAAGTHPIAKNIQYF. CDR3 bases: TGTGCCAGCAGTCAGGGGGCACCTGCGGCCGGGACTCACCCAATCGCCAAAAACATTCAGTACTTC.

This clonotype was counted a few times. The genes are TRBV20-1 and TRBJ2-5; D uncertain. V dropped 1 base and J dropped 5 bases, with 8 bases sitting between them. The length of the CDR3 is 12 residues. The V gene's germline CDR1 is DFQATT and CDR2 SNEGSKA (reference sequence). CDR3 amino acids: CSARGDSETQYF. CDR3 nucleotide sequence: TGCAGTGCTAGAGGGGATAGTGAGACCCAGTACTTC.

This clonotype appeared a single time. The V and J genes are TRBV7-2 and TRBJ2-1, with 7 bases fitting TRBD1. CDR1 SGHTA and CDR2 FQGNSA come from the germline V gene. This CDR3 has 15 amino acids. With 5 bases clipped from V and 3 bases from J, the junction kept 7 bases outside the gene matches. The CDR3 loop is CASSKDGDSYNEQFF. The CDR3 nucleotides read TGTGCCAGCAGCAAGGACGGGGACAGCTACAATGAGCAGTTCTTC.

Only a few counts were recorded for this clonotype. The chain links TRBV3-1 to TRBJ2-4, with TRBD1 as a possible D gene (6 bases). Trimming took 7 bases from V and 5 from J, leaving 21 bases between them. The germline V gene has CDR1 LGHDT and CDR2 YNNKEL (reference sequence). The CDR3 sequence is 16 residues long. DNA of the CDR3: TGTGCCAGCATAAAGGGGGTCGGGGTGGGGGAAAACATTCAGTACTTC. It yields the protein CASIKGVGVGENIQYF.

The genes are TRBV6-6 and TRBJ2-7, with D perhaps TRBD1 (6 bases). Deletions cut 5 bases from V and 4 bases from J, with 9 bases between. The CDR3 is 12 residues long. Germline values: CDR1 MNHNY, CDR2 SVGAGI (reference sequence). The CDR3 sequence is CASSTGWYEQYF. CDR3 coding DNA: TGTGCCAGCAGTACAGGGTGGTACGAGCAGTACTTC.

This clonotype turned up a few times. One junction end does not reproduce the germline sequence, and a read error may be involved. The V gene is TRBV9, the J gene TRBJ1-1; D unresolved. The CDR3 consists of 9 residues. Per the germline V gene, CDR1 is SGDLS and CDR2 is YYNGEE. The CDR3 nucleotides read TGTGCCAGCAGCGTTGAGACCTACTTT. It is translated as CASSVETYF. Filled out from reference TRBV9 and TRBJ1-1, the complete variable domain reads DSGVTQTPKHLITATGQRVTLRCSPRSGDLSVYWYQQSLDQGLQFLIQYYNGEERAKGNILERFSAQQFPDLHSELNLSSLELGDSALYFCASSVETYFGQGTRLTVV.

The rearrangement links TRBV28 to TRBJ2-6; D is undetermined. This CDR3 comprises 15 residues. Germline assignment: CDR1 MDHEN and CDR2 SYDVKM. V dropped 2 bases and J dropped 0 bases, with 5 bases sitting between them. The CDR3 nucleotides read TGTGCCAGCAGTTTAGACAACTCTGGGGCCAACGTCCTGACTTTC. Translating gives CASSLDNSGANVLTF.

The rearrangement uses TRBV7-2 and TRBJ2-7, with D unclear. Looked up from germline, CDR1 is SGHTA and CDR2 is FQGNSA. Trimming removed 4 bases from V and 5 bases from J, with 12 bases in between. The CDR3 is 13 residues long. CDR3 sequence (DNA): TGTGCCAGCAGCTCCCCTTTTGCGGACGAGCAGTACTTC. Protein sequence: CASSSPFADEQYF.

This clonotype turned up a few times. CDR3 residues: CATSRGTGTGATNEKLFF. The CDR3 nucleotides read TGTGCCACCAGCAGAGGAACCGGGACAGGGGCAACTAATGAAAAACTGTTTTTT. This rearrangement joins TRBV15 to TRBJ1-4; 10 bases are a match to TRBD1. Germline CDR1 reads LNHNV; CDR2 reads YYDKDF (reference sequence). Trimming took 1 base from V and 0 from J; bases not matched to a gene: 5. This CDR3 contains 18 residues.